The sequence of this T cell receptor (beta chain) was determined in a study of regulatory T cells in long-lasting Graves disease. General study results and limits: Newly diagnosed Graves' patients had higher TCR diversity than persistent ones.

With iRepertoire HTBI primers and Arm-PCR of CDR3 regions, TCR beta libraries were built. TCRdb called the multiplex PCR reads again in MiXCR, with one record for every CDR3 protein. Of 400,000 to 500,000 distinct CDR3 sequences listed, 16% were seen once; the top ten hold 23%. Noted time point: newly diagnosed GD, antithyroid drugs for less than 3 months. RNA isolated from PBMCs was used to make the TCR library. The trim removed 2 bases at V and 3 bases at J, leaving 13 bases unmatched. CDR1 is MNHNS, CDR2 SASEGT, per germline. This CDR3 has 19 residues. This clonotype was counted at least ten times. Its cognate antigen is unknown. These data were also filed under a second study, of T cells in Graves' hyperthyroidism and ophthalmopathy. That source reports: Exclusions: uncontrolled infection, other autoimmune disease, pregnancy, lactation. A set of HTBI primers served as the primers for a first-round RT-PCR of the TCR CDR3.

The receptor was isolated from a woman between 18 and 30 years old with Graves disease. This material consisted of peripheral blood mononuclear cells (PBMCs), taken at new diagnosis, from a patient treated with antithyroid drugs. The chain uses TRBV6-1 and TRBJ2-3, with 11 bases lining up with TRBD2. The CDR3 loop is CASSENRIAGGPQTDTQYF. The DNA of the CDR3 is TGTGCCAGCAGTGAAAACAGGATAGCGGGAGGGCCACAGACAGATACGCAGTATTTT.